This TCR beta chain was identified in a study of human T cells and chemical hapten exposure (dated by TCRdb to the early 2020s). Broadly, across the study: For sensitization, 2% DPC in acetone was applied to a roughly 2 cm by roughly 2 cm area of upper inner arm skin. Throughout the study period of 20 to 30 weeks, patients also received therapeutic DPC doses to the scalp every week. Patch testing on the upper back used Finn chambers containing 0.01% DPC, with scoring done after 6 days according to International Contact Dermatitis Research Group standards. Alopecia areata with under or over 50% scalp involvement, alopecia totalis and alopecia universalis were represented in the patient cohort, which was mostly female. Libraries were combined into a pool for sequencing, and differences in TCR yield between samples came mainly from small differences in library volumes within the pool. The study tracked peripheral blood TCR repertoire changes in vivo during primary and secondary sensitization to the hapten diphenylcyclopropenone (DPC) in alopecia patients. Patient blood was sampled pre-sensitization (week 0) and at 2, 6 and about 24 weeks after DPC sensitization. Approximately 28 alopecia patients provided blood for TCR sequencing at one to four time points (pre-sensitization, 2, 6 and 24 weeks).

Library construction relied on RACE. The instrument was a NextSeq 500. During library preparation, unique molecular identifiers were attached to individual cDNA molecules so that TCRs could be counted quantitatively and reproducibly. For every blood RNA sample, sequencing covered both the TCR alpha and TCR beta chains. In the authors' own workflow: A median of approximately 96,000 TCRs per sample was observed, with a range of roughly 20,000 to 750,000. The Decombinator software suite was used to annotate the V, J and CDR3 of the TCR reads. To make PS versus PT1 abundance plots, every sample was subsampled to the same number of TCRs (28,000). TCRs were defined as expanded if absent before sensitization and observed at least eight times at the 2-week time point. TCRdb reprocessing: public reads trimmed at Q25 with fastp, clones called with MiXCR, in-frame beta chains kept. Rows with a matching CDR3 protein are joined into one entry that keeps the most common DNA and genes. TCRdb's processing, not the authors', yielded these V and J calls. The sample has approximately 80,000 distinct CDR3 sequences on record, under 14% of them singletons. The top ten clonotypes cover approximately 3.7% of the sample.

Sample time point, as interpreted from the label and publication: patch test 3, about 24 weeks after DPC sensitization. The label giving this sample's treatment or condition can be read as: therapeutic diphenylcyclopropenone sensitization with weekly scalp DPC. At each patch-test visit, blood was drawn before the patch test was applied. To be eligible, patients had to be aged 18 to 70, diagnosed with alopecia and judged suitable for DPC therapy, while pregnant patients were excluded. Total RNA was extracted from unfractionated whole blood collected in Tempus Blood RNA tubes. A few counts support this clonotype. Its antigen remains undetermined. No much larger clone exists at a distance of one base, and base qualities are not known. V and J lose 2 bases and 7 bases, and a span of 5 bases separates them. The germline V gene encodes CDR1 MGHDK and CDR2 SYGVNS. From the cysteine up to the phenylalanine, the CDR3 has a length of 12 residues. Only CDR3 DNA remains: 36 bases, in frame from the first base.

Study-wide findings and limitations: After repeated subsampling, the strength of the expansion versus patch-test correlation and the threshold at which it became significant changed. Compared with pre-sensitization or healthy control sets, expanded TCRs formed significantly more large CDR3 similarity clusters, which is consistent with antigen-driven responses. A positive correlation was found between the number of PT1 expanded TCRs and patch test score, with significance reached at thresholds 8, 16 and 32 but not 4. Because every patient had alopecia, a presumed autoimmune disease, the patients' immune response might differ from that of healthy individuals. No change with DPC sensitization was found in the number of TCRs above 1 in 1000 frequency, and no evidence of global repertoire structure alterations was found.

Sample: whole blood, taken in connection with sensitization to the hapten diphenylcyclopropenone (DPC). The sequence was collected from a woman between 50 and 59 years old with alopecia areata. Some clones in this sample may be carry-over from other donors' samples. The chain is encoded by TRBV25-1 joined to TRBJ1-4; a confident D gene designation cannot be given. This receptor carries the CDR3 CASSERAEKLFF. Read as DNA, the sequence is TGTGCCAGCAGTGAAAGGGCTGAAAAACTGTTTTTT.